The 10 T cell receptor beta chains below all came from one sample that was sequenced in a study of T-cell reconstitution after alpha-beta-depleted transplantation in children. The authors prepared the TCRbeta library with unique molecular identifiers. From the PCR reads, TCRdb called clonotypes with MiXCR, one entry per CDR3 protein. The sample includes over 550,000 distinct CDR3 sequences, about 11% of them seen just once. The specimen was PBMCs from the stem cell graft donor, collected from the stem cell graft. Receptors were obtained from a human donor who donated a stem cell graft to a child with acute myeloid leukemia.

This clonotype was counted many times. The chain couples TRBV2 to TRBJ2-5, with D possibly TRBD2 on 6 matching bases. The germline V and J ends were trimmed by 1 base and 2 bases, with 11 bases remaining between them. Germline values: CDR1 SNHLY, CDR2 FYNNEI. This CDR3 has 15 amino acids. CDR3 loop: CASSEGAGPQETQYF. CDR3 nucleotides: TGTGCCAGCAGTGAAGGGGCGGGGCCTCAAGAGACCCAGTACTTC.

This clonotype has only a few counts. The chain's CDR3 is CASSLRSAVIPYEQYF. CDR3 coding DNA: TGCGCCAGCAGCTTAAGATCGGCGGTTATCCCTTACGAGCAGTACTTC. The chain uses TRBV5-1 and TRBJ2-7; D gene unclear. Per the germline V gene, CDR1 is SGHRS and CDR2 is YFSETQ. V shed 2 bases and J shed 4 bases, with 19 bases lying between them. The CDR3 is 16 amino acids.

This clonotype was detected ten times or more. The V and J genes are TRBV4-3 and TRBJ2-1, with D perhaps given as TRBD1 or TRBD2 (6 bases each). CDR1 is LGHNA and CDR2 is YSLEER in the germline V gene. This CDR3 region has 17 residues. Between the trimmed V and J ends, which lost 0 bases and 0 bases, there was a span of 12 bases. This CDR3 is CASSQDNAGHSYNEQFF. The CDR3 coding sequence is TGCGCCAGCAGCCAAGATAACGCGGGACACTCCTACAATGAGCAGTTCTTC.

The table lists this clonotype with a few counts. The chain is built from TRBV4-3 and TRBJ2-1; D might be TRBD2 (5 bases). The V and J ends lost 1 base and 9 bases respectively, with 13 bases between them. The germline gives CDR1 LGHNA, CDR2 YSLEER. CDR3 length: 14 residues. CDR3 region: CASSQGTGLSEQFF. DNA of the CDR3: TGCGCCAGCAGCCAAGGGACGGGATTGAGTGAGCAGTTCTTC.

In this sample, this clonotype turned up a few times. The chain couples TRBV7-2 to TRBJ1-3, with D possibly matching TRBD1 (5 bases). The germline CDR1 and CDR2 sequences are SGHTA and FQGNSA. The CDR3 runs 17 residues. Trimming left V 2 bases short and J 0 bases short, with 14 bases between. In nucleotides, the CDR3 is TGTGCCAGCAGCTTATCTGGGGGACCGCGCTCTGGAAACACCATATATTTT. It translates to CASSLSGGPRSGNTIYF.

The rearrangement links TRBV7-2 to TRBJ2-3; D gene ambiguous. Germline loops: CDR1 SGHTA, CDR2 FQGNSA. CDR3 length: 16 residues. Trimming took off 5 bases at V and 0 bases at J, with 15 bases between the two ends. The CDR3 DNA reads as TGTGCCAGCAGCCCAGCACGACGTCCTAGCACAGATACGCAGTATTTT. This sequence encodes CASSPARRPSTDTQYF.

The CDR3 region has the DNA TGTGCCAGCAGTCTTAGGAGACTGGGAGCCTACGAGCAGTACTTC. This gives the protein CASSLRRLGAYEQYF. The J gene is TRBJ2-7, the V gene TRBV28, with a possible D match to TRBD2 (5 bases). The germline CDR1 and CDR2 sequences are MDHEN and SYDVKM. Trimming left V 5 bases short and J 2 bases short, with 16 bases between. The CDR3 covers 15 residues.

Ten or more counts support this clonotype. The chain is built from TRBV7-2 and TRBJ2-1, with 13 bases identical to TRBD2. There are 16 residues in the CDR3. The V gene end was trimmed by 5 bases and the J gene end by 8 bases; junction bases not matched to a gene: 9. The germline V gene has CDR1 SGHTA and CDR2 FQGNSA. CDR3 bases: TGTGCCAGCAGCGGATATACTAGCGGGAGGGGTTATGAGCAGTTCTTC. This sequence encodes CASSGYTSGRGYEQFF.

This clonotype was seen only a few times. Here the CDR3 DNA reads TGCAGCGTTGACAGGACTAGCGGGAGGGAGCCGCAGTATTTT. Residues: CSVDRTSGREPQYF. The rearrangement links TRBV29-1 to TRBJ2-3; 15 nucleotides agree with TRBD2. Losses at the gene ends were 3 bases for V and 10 bases for J; bases not matched to a gene: 5. The CDR3 contains 14 residues. CDR1 is SQVTM and CDR2 is ANQGSEA in the germline V gene.

This clonotype was picked up many times. This chain links TRBV6-2 or TRBV6-3 with TRBJ1-1; D gene ambiguous. Germline CDR1 and CDR2: MNHEY and SVGEGT. The V end lost 3 bases, the J end lost 4 bases, and 12 bases lay between the germline ends. This CDR3 is built from 14 residues. CDR3 amino acids: CASSYQLGSTEAFF. CDR3 DNA: TGTGCCAGCAGTTATCAGTTAGGGAGCACTGAAGCTTTCTTT.